Listed below are T cell receptor beta chains from one sample, sequenced in a study of OX40 agonist ivuxolimab in advanced cancers. Sequencing used immunoSEQ multiplex PCR; TCRdb keeps in-frame clones, though not all of them. This sample has more than 55,000 clones, with 88% found just once. Source: CD4+ or CD8+ T cells sorted from blood, taken in a trial of the OX40 agonist ivuxolimab. The origin of the receptors is an adult with an advanced solid tumor such as melanoma, head and neck, liver or kidney cancer. Each CDR3 is given with its conserved first and last residue. Fields, in order: D gene, clone size, V gene, CDR3 length, J gene, CDR3 DNA, CDR3 protein. The D gene is left open where the match is weak. Rows may omit the clone size; those that give it use once, few, many or a size class.

d_gene: -
abundance: -
v_gene: TRBV6-5
len: 15
j_gene: TRBJ1-2
CDR3nt: TGTGCCAGCAGTCCAGACCTCGGGGGGCTTTATGGCTACACCTTC
CDR3aa: CASSPDLGGLYGYTF

d_gene: -
abundance: -
v_gene: TRBV27
len: 19
j_gene: TRBJ1-1
CDR3nt: TGTGCCAGCAGTTTATCTTGGGCAGCCATACATACCTTGAACACTGAAGCTTTCTTT
CDR3aa: CASSLSWAAIHTLNTEAFF

d_gene: -
abundance: -
v_gene: TRBV7-8
len: 17
j_gene: TRBJ2-2
CDR3nt: TGTGCCAGCAGCTTATCCTTAGCTCGGGCGGGGATCGGGGAGCTGTTTTTT
CDR3aa: CASSLSLARAGIGELFF

d_gene: -
abundance: -
v_gene: TRBV27
len: 14
j_gene: TRBJ1-5
CDR3nt: TGTGCCAGCAGCGCTTTGGGCCCCAATCAGCCCCAGCATTTT
CDR3aa: CASSALGPNQPQHF

d_gene: -
abundance: -
v_gene: TRBV13
len: 13
j_gene: TRBJ2-1
CDR3nt: TGTGCCAGCAGATATTTTGAGGGCAATGAGCAGTTCTTC
CDR3aa: CASRYFEGNEQFF

d_gene: -
abundance: -
v_gene: TRBV5-5
len: 13
j_gene: TRBJ2-1
CDR3nt: TGTGCCAGCAGCCACATGGACTTCTTTCGGCAGTTCTTC
CDR3aa: CASSHMDFFRQFF

d_gene: -
abundance: -
v_gene: TRBV9
len: 13
j_gene: TRBJ2-1
CDR3nt: TGTGCCAGCAGCGTGGGCTCCTACAATGAGCAGTTCTTC
CDR3aa: CASSVGSYNEQFF

d_gene: TRBD2
abundance: -
v_gene: TRBV11-2
len: 15
j_gene: TRBJ2-3
CDR3nt: TGTGCCAGCAGCTTTTCTAGCGGGGGGACAGATACGCAGTATTTT
CDR3aa: CASSFSSGGTDTQYF

d_gene: -
abundance: -
v_gene: TRBV5-5
len: 14
j_gene: TRBJ1-6
CDR3nt: TGTGCCAGCAGCTGGCAGGGGCCTGGTTCACCCCTCCACTTT
CDR3aa: CASSWQGPGSPLHF

d_gene: -
abundance: few
v_gene: TRBV5-6
len: 16
j_gene: TRBJ2-5
CDR3nt: TGTGCCAGCAGCTTCACCTTACCTCCCCCACAAGAGACCCAGTACTTC
CDR3aa: CASSFTLPPPQETQYF

d_gene: TRBD1
abundance: -
v_gene: TRBV6-1
len: 15
j_gene: TRBJ1-1
CDR3nt: TGTGCCAGCAGTGAATTATGGACAGGGGGCACTGAAGCTTTCTTT
CDR3aa: CASSELWTGGTEAFF

d_gene: -
abundance: medium-sized
v_gene: TRBV16
len: 12
j_gene: TRBJ1-2
CDR3nt: TGTGCCAGCAGCGTAGGGGACTATGGCTACACCTTC
CDR3aa: CASSVGDYGYTF

d_gene: -
abundance: -
v_gene: TRBV9
len: 13
j_gene: TRBJ2-1
CDR3nt: TGTGCCAGCAGCCCCGGAGCGACCAATGAGCAGTTCTTC
CDR3aa: CASSPGATNEQFF

d_gene: TRBD2
abundance: -
v_gene: TRBV27
len: 14
j_gene: TRBJ2-7
CDR3nt: TGTGCCAGCAGTTTAATAGCGGGAGGCCACGAGCAGTACTTC
CDR3aa: CASSLIAGGHEQYF

d_gene: TRBD1
abundance: -
v_gene: TRBV7-8
len: 14
j_gene: TRBJ2-3
CDR3nt: TGTGCCAGCAGCCGGACAGGGGTCCCAGATACGCAGTATTTT
CDR3aa: CASSRTGVPDTQYF

d_gene: -
abundance: medium-sized
v_gene: TRBV7-9
len: 14
j_gene: TRBJ2-5
CDR3nt: TGTGCCAGCAGCCCCACGGGAGAACAAGAGACCCAGTACTTC
CDR3aa: CASSPTGEQETQYF

d_gene: -
abundance: -
v_gene: TRBV28
len: 16
j_gene: TRBJ2-3
CDR3nt: TGTGCCAGCAGGCCCCTCGGGTTTCGCGACACAGATACGCAGTATTTT
CDR3aa: CASRPLGFRDTDTQYF

d_gene: -
abundance: -
v_gene: TRBV28
len: 9
j_gene: TRBJ2-7
CDR3nt: TGTGCCAGCGGGTACGAGCAGTACTTC
CDR3aa: CASGYEQYF

d_gene: TRBD1
abundance: -
v_gene: TRBV4-3
len: 15
j_gene: TRBJ2-7
CDR3nt: TGCGCCAGCAGCCGTTTGACAGGGTTCGACTACGAGCAGTACTTC
CDR3aa: CASSRLTGFDYEQYF

d_gene: -
abundance: -
v_gene: TRBV11-2
len: 16
j_gene: TRBJ1-4
CDR3nt: TGTGCCAGCAGCTTAGCAACGGCCAGGAGGGGTGAAAAACTGTTTTTT
CDR3aa: CASSLATARRGEKLFF

d_gene: -
abundance: -
v_gene: TRBV15
len: 17
j_gene: TRBJ1-4
CDR3nt: TGTGCCACCAGCAGGAGTCATTTGACAGTAACTAATGAAAAACTGTTTTTT
CDR3aa: CATSRSHLTVTNEKLFF

d_gene: -
abundance: once
v_gene: TRBV6-1
len: 18
j_gene: TRBJ2-3
CDR3nt: TGTGCCAGCAGTGAAGGTTTAGTGCCCCTAGCAACCACAGATACGCAGTATTTT
CDR3aa: CASSEGLVPLATTDTQYF

d_gene: -
abundance: -
v_gene: TRBV28
len: 14
j_gene: TRBJ1-1
CDR3nt: TGTGCCAGCACCCAGGAGGGGATGAACACTGAAGCTTTCTTT
CDR3aa: CASTQEGMNTEAFF

d_gene: -
abundance: -
v_gene: TRBV2
len: 11
j_gene: TRBJ1-2
CDR3nt: TGTGCCTGGCAGGACCGTTATGGCTACACCTTC
CDR3aa: CAWQDRYGYTF

d_gene: -
abundance: -
v_gene: TRBV19
len: 14
j_gene: TRBJ2-5
CDR3nt: TGTGCCAGTAGTGAGCGTTCCTACGAAGAGACCCAGTACTTC
CDR3aa: CASSERSYEETQYF

d_gene: -
abundance: -
v_gene: TRBV5-1
len: 16
j_gene: TRBJ1-3
CDR3nt: TGCGCCAGCAGCTTAGGTGGGGCATCCTCTGGAAACACCATATATTTT
CDR3aa: CASSLGGASSGNTIYF

d_gene: -
abundance: -
v_gene: TRBV2
len: 15
j_gene: TRBJ2-1
CDR3nt: TGTGCCAGCAGGGATACAGGGAGCTCCTACAATGAGCAGTTCTTC
CDR3aa: CASRDTGSSYNEQFF

d_gene: TRBD1
abundance: -
v_gene: TRBV28
len: 19
j_gene: TRBJ1-2
CDR3nt: TGTGCCAGCAGGCCTGAGTTATACAAAGACAGGGGGGTCGACTATGGCTACACCTTC
CDR3aa: CASRPELYKDRGVDYGYTF